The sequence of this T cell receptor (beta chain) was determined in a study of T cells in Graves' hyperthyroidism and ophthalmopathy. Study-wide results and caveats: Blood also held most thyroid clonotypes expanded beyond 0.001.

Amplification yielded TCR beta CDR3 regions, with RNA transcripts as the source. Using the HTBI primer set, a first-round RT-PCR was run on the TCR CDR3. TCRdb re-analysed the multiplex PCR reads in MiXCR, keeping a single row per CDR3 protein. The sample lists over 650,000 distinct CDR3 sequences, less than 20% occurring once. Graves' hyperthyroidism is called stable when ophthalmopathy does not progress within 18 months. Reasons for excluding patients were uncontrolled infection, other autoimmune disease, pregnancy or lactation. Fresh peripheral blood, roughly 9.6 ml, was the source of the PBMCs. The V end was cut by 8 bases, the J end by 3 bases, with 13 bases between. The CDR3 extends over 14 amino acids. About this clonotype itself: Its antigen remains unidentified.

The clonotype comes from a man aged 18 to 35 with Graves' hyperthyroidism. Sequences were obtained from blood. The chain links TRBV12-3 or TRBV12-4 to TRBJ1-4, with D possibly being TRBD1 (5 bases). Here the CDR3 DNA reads TGTGCCAGCGGTTGGGGACGGGCTAATGAAAAACTGTTTTTT. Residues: CASGWGRANEKLFF.